This T cell receptor (beta chain) was sequenced for a study of shared clonotypes between healthy human individuals. As for the study in general: CD4 naive and CD4 memory each took three plates per donor, while CD8 naive took two and CD8 memory one. Study outcomes and limitations: The diversity represented, both genetic and in exposure history, was limited by few donors. Naive subsets typically showed greater estimated richness than memory subsets.

This table comes from immunoSEQ multiplex PCR, and its TCRdb copy is limited to in-frame clones, with some not included. The sample contains about 95,000 clones, 65% to 70% of which appear only once. The length of the CDR3 is 14 residues. The germline V gene encodes CDR1 MNHNS and CDR2 SASEGT. V was clipped by 3 bases and J by 5 bases, with 11 bases between them. Remarks on this clone: Its specificity is unknown.

The chain uses TRBV6-1 and TRBJ2-1; no clear D gene. Sequencing used memory CD8+ T cells sorted from blood. Specified subset: CD45RO+ cells pooled with CCR7-negative TemRA cells. This TCR was sampled from a man aged 25-40 years in good health. CDR3 sequence reads: CASSDIGRNNEQFF. The CDR3 bases are TGTGCCAGCAGTGACATAGGCAGAAACAATGAGCAGTTCTTC.